Sequencing of this T cell receptor beta chain was carried out in a study of cytomegalovirus exposure and HLA in healthy donors. Study-level information: The 120 million or so unique TCR beta sequences, from roughly 170 million T cells, were found by an earlier analysis.

Study-wide results and caveats: Among the most significant clusters, several appeared linked to common viral pathogens in a later analysis. Analysis performed later showed TCR beta chains linked to HLA being more clonally expanded than equally common others. In presence/absence analyses, roughly uniform sequencing depth across donors was assumed.

Remarks on this clone: Its antigen is as yet unknown.

CDR3 size: 15 residues. Losses at the gene ends were 5 bases for V and 2 bases for J; bases not matched to a gene: 7. CDR1 and CDR2 (germline): SGHAT, FQNNGV. 60 Vbeta and 13 Jbeta primers were used in PCR. Only in-frame clones appear in the TCRdb table, and some are missing; sequencing was by immunoSEQ multiplex PCR. Among some 130,000 clones listed, 79% were seen once. Source material: PBMCs. J is TRBJ2-7 and V is TRBV11-2; 9 nucleotides match TRBD1. This clonotype was obtained from a man aged 18 to 29 in good health and CMV-seronegative. As DNA, the CDR3 is TGTGCCAGCAGCCGCCCGGACAGGGGCACCTACGAGCAGTACTTC. It codes for CASSRPDRGTYEQYF.